This TCR beta chain was profiled in a study of blood T cell repertoires in COVID-19. Overall study: The United States, Italy and Spain were the sources of the acute and convalescent COVID-19 samples. The cDNA or gDNA used as material had been derived from T cells, B-cell-depleted T cells, or PBMCs.

Original analysis: Estimation of nucleated cell counts relied on the amplification of reference gene primers. The protocol was immunoSEQ multiplex PCR, while the TCRdb copy is restricted to in-frame clones and leaves out a portion. That table furnishes V, J and clone size, whereas the DNA furnished D and trimming. The profile shows hundreds of thousands of clones, 85% of them singletons. This receptor was identified in a man aged 45-60 years with active or convalescent COVID-19. The sequenced sample was peripheral blood.

The CDR3 sequence is CAWSVIGPEGAYNSPLHF. Written as DNA, the CDR3 is TGTGCCTGGAGTGTAATCGGGCCCGAAGGGGCCTATAATTCACCCCTCCACTTT. V gene TRBV30 combines with J gene TRBJ1-6; maybe TRBD1 (5 bases). Germline V gene lookup returns CDR1 GTSNPN and CDR2 SVGIG (reference sequence). The CDR3 runs 18 residues. V was shortened by 0 bases and J by 2 bases, with 17 bases between the two germline ends.